Detailed here is one TCR beta chain. Sequenced by immunoSEQ multiplex PCR; TCRdb stores in-frame clones only, minus some. The sample shows approximately 60,000 clones, more than 65% of them seen only once. The entry originates in a study of blood T cell repertoires in COVID-19. The length of the CDR3 is 15 residues. The germline gives CDR1 LNHDA, CDR2 SQIVND (reference sequence). The J segment lost 8 bases and the V segment lost 5 bases, leaving 13 bases of the junction unmatched. The origin of this receptor is a woman older than 75 with active or convalescent COVID-19. This chain uses TRBV19 with TRBJ1-1; 8 bases agree with TRBD1. The specimen sequenced was peripheral blood. The CDR3 bases are TGTGCCAGTAGTCCACGGCCTCCGGGACAGGTGGAAGCTTTCTTT. Amino acid sequence: CASSPRPPGQVEAFF.